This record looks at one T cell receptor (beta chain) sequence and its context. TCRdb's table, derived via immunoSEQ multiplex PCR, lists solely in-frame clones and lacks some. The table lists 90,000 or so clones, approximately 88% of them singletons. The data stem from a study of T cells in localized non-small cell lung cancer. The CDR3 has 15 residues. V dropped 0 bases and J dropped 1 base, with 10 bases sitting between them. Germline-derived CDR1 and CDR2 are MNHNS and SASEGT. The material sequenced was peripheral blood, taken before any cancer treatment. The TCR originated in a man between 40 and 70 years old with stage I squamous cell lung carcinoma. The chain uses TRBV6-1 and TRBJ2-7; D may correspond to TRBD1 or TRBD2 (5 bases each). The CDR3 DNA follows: TGTGCCAGCAGTGAAGCCCCAGGGAGATCCTACGAGCAGTACTTC. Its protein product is CASSEAPGRSYEQYF.